The next 20 T cell receptor beta chains were all read from a single sample in a study of OX40 agonist ivuxolimab in advanced cancers. Method: immunoSEQ multiplex PCR; TCRdb's copy keeps in-frame clones and lacks some. The table lists about 80,000 clones, 94% of them singletons. The sample in question was CD4+ or CD8+ T cells sorted from blood, obtained in a trial of the OX40 agonist ivuxolimab. Receptors were obtained from an adult with an advanced solid tumor such as melanoma, head and neck, liver or kidney cancer.

The genes are TRBV23-1 and TRBJ1-4, with 7 bases that match TRBD1. TRBV23-1 is identified as an open reading frame with a role that is uncertain. J was trimmed by 3 bases and V by 3 bases; bases with no gene match: 10. This CDR3 is 17 amino acids long. CDR3 protein: CASSHPRGVIANEKLFF. CDR3 coding DNA: TGCGCCAGCAGTCACCCCAGGGGGGTAATAGCTAATGAAAAACTGTTTTTT.

This clone was observed a handful of times. V gene TRBV2 combines with J gene TRBJ1-2; perhaps TRBD1 as D (6 bases). CDR1 SNHLY and CDR2 FYNNEI come from the germline V gene. Trimming cost V 6 bases and J 3 bases, with 11 bases left between them. There are 13 residues in the CDR3. The CDR3, as DNA: TGTGCCAGCAGCCTACAGGGATACTATGGCTACACCTTC. As protein: CASSLQGYYGYTF.

The chain has TRBV6-6 and TRBJ2-3; the D is unclear. CDR3 length: 14 amino acids. V lost 6 bases and J lost 13, with 23 bases in between. Germline-derived CDR1 and CDR2 are MNHNY and SVGAGI (reference sequence). CDR3 DNA sequence: TGTGCCAGCAGATCAACCAATTACGACCCCTCTAAGTATTTT. Translation gives CASRSTNYDPSKYF.

The rearrangement uses TRBV6-5 and TRBJ1-2; TRBD1 agrees at 11 bases. Germline trimming cut 8 bases from V and 1 base from J; bases unmatched to any gene: 6. This CDR3 region has 15 residues. CDR1 and CDR2 from the germline V gene are MNHEY and SVGAGI. The CDR3, as DNA: TGTGCCAGCGGACAGGGGGCACTCTATAACTATGGCTACACCTTC. Its protein is CASGQGALYNYGYTF.

This clone was seen just once. The CDR3 nucleotides read TGTGCCAGTATTCAATGGGGGGGCACTGAAGCTTTCTTT. Amino acids: CASIQWGGTEAFF. The rearrangement uses TRBV19 and TRBJ1-1; a weak D match, TRBD1 (5 bases). This CDR3 region has 13 residues. V lost 7 bases to trimming and J lost 4 bases, with 13 bases between them. Germline V gives CDR1 LNHDA, CDR2 SQIVND (reference sequence). The complete variable domain, with remaining parts taken from reference TRBV19 and TRBJ1-1, reads DGGITQSPKYLFRKEGQNVTLSCEQNLNHDAMYWYRQDPGQGLRLIYYSQIVNDFQKGDIAEGYSVSREKKESFPLTVTSAQKNPTAFYLCASIQWGGTEAFFGQGTRLTVV.

This chain uses TRBV7-9 with TRBJ2-3; 12 bases agree with TRBD2. Germline V lookup: CDR1 SEHNR, CDR2 FQNEAQ (reference sequence). The CDR3 is made up of 16 amino acids. The V segment lost 5 bases and the J segment 6 bases; nucleotides outside the gene matches: 9. The CDR3 bases are TGTGCCAGCAGCCCTAGAGGACTAGCGGGACTCGATACGCAGTATTTT. Its translation: CASSPRGLAGLDTQYF.

The chain is built from TRBV7-2 and TRBJ2-7; D remains ambiguous. The germline V and J ends were trimmed by 1 base and 9 bases, with 10 bases remaining between them. The V gene's germline CDR1 is SGHTA and CDR2 FQGNSA. This CDR3 region has 12 residues. The CDR3 DNA follows: TGTGCCAGCAGCTTAGTTCCGGTCCGGCAGTACTTC. This codes for CASSLVPVRQYF.

The chain couples TRBV9 to TRBJ2-7; 8 bases fit TRBD2. Germline V gene lookup returns CDR1 SGDLS and CDR2 YYNGEE. This CDR3 has 14 amino acids. The ends lost 4 bases at V and 4 bases at J; junction bases unmatched: 7. For the CDR3, the DNA is TGTGCCAGCAGCCCCGGGACTAGTCTTTACGAGCAGTACTTC. This encodes CASSPGTSLYEQYF.

CDR3 coding DNA: TGTGCCAGCAGTCAGGGACAGGGCCACTATGGCTACACCTTC. This translates into CASSQGQGHYGYTF. The chain joins TRBV28 to TRBJ1-2; 9 bases agree with TRBD1. This CDR3 spans 14 amino acids. V lost 5 bases and J lost 3; bases outside the gene matches: 4. Germline CDR1 MDHEN, CDR2 SYDVKM.

V usage is TRBV7-3 and J usage is TRBJ2-1; D remains unclear. The CDR3 runs 13 residues. Trimming took 4 bases from V and 7 from J, leaving 11 bases between them. CDR1 is SGHTA, CDR2 FQGTGA, per germline. The CDR3 DNA reads as TGTGCCAGCAGCTATAGTCTCTATAATGAGCAGTTCTTC. This gives the protein CASSYSLYNEQFF. The entire variable domain, with the rest obtained from reference TRBV7-3 and TRBJ2-1, is as follows: GAGVSQTPSNKVTEKGKYVELRCDPISGHTALYWYRQSLGQGPEFLIYFQGTGAADDSGLPNDRFFAVRPEGSVSTLKIQRTERGDSAVYLCASSYSLYNEQFFGPGTRLTVL.

The rearrangement joins TRBV9 to TRBJ2-2, with D possibly matching TRBD2 (5 bases). This CDR3 has 12 residues. Germline V lookup: CDR1 SGDLS, CDR2 YYNGEE. Trimming shortened V by 10 bases and J by 5 bases, and 12 bases separated the two germline ends. CDR3 sequence reads: CASRRWTGELFF. The CDR3 nucleotides are TGTGCCTCCAGGAGGTGGACCGGGGAGCTGTTTTTT.

The chain employs TRBV12-5 and TRBJ2-5, with a possible D match to TRBD2 (6 bases). Germline lookup yields CDR1 LGHNT and CDR2 FRNRAP. Trimming pared 2 bases from V and 2 bases from J, leaving 9 bases between. The CDR3 has 14 residues. The DNA for the CDR3 is TGTGCTAGTGGTTTGTGGGGGACTCAAGAGACCCAGTACTTC. It encodes CASGLWGTQETQYF. Complete variable domain (other parts from reference TRBV12-5 and TRBJ2-5): DARVTQTPRHKVTEMGQEVTMRCQPILGHNTVFWYRQTMMQGLELLAYFRNRAPLDDSGMPKDRFSAEMPDATLATLKIQPSEPRDSAVYFCASGLWGTQETQYFGPGTRLLVL.

Note on this clone: The junction does not match germline at one end; this may be a read error. The chain joins TRBV2 to TRBJ1-4, with D hard to call. Germline CDR1 and CDR2: SNHLY and FYNNEI. This CDR3 is built from 17 residues. The CDR3 loop is CASSLMGRVATSEKLFF. The CDR3 DNA reads as TGTGCCAGCAGTTTAATGGGCCGAGTTGCAACTAGTGAAAAACTGTTTTTT.

Comments on this clone: A read error may produce the germline difference seen at one junction end. The chain uses TRBV28 and TRBJ1-2; TRBD1 matches at 7 bases. The CDR3 contains 11 residues. CDR1 MDHEN and CDR2 SYDVKM come from the germline V gene. The CDR3 coding sequence is TGTGCCAGCATACGGGACAGAATTTTCTTCTTC. This gives the protein CASIRDRIFFF.

This clone was seen a handful of times. V gene TRBV10-3 combines with J gene TRBJ2-1; D could derive from TRBD1 or TRBD2 (5 bases each). In germline, CDR1 is ENHRY, CDR2 SYGVKD. The V and J ends lost 0 bases and 8 bases respectively, with 17 bases between them. This CDR3 region has 16 residues. Here the CDR3 reads CAISESWGSRVDEQFF. DNA of the CDR3: TGTGCCATCAGTGAGTCATGGGGGAGTCGAGTGGATGAGCAGTTCTTC.

The chain combines TRBV2 with TRBJ1-4; D possibly corresponds to TRBD1 (5 bases). Germline loops: CDR1 SNHLY, CDR2 FYNNEI. The V end was cut by 7 bases, the J end by 7 bases, with 7 bases between. CDR3 size: 11 residues. The chain's CDR3 is CASTDSEKLFF. The CDR3 DNA reads as TGTGCCAGCACCGACAGTGAAAAACTGTTTTTT.

The V call is TRBV7-9, the J call TRBJ1-1, with D possibly matching TRBD1 (5 bases). Germline V CDR1 and CDR2: SEHNR, FQNEAQ (reference sequence). Trimming cost V 5 bases and J 3 bases, with 13 bases left between them. The CDR3 has 14 amino acids. The CDR3 sequence is CASSPTQGDTEAFF. Written as DNA, the CDR3 is TGTGCCAGCAGCCCTACCCAAGGGGACACTGAAGCTTTCTTT.

The chain links TRBV11-3 to TRBJ2-7; a weak D match, TRBD1 (6 bases). Germline lookup yields CDR1 SGHNT and CDR2 YENEEA. The V end lost 0 bases, the J end lost 6 bases, and 21 bases lay between the germline ends. CDR3 length equals 17 residues. CDR3 in amino acids: CASSLDRNAGVPREQYF. The CDR3 DNA is TGTGCCAGCAGCTTAGATAGGAACGCAGGGGTCCCTCGCGAGCAGTACTTC.

This chain links TRBV9 with TRBJ2-1; TRBD1 aligns across 7 bases. The V gene's germline CDR1 is SGDLS and CDR2 YYNGEE. This CDR3 contains 14 residues. V was pared by 7 bases and J by 0 bases, with 4 bases of the junction left unmatched. CDR3 sequence (DNA): TGTGCCAGCCAGGGGGAGAGCTCCTACAATGAGCAGTTCTTC. Translating it yields CASQGESSYNEQFF.

This chain uses TRBV7-3 with TRBJ2-7; 13 nucleotides align to TRBD2. The V gene's germline CDR1 is SGHTA and CDR2 FQGTGA. The length of the CDR3 is 16 residues. V lost 5 bases to trimming and J lost 4 bases; unmatched junction nucleotides: 8. CDR3 bases: TGTGCCAGCAGCCCCACAGGACTAGCGGGAGTTTACGAGCAGTACTTC. Translation: CASSPTGLAGVYEQYF.